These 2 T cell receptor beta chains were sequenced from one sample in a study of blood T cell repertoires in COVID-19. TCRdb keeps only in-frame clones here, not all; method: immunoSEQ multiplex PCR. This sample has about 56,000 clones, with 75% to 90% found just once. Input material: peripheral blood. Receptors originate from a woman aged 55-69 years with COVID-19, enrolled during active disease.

CDR3 sequence (DNA): TGTGCCAGCAGCTTAGATATAAGGGGCGAGCAGTACTTC. This codes for CASSLDIRGEQYF. This rearrangement joins TRBV11-2 to TRBJ2-7, with a possible D match to TRBD1 (5 bases). In germline, CDR1 is SGHAT, CDR2 FQNNGV. The CDR3 consists of 13 residues. Trimming took off 0 bases at V and 6 bases at J, with 9 bases between the two ends.

The CDR3 reads CASSREEVGDWSGELFF. The CDR3 coding sequence is TGCGCCAGCAGCCGGGAGGAGGTGGGGGATTGGAGCGGGGAGCTGTTTTTT. The rearrangement uses TRBV4-1 and TRBJ2-2; D is perhaps TRBD2 (6 bases). The germline V gene has CDR1 MGHRA and CDR2 YSYEKL. V was shortened by 4 bases and J by 7 bases, with 22 bases between the two germline ends. The CDR3 runs 17 residues.